The 10 T cell receptor beta chains in this list originate from one sample, sequenced in a study of control samples from healthy donors and cancer patients (dated by TCRdb to the early 2020s). The library was built by means of the immunoSEQ multiplex PCR assay. The source is immuneACCESS, and TCRdb retained only in-frame sequences with V and J called. Part of the clones is not carried over; for the studies checked, unresolved V genes explain less than half of this, and the remainder is unexplained. The sample includes roughly 150,000 clones, with approximately 86% observed a single time. The ten largest clones represent approximately 1.7% of the sample. Input material: blood. The origin of the receptors is a young man in good health.

There are a few counts of this clone. The rearrangement uses TRBV6-4 and TRBJ2-3, with 13 bases lining up with TRBD2. The CDR3 runs 15 residues. V was pared by 5 bases and J by 3 bases, with 2 bases of the junction left unmatched. Germline lookup yields CDR1 MRHNA and CDR2 SNTAGT. CDR3 coding DNA: TGTGCCAGCAGTCGACTAGCGGGGGGAACAGATACGCAGTATTTT. It yields the protein CASSRLAGGTDTQYF.

The rearrangement joins TRBV30 to TRBJ2-1; 7 bases line up with TRBD1. This CDR3 region has 14 residues. V dropped 3 bases and J dropped 8; count of bases not matched to a gene: 10. CDR1 and CDR2 (germline): GTSNPN, SVGIG (reference sequence). The CDR3 reads CAWSTGQAGDEQFF. In nucleotides, the CDR3 is TGTGCCTGGAGCACTGGACAGGCAGGAGATGAGCAGTTCTTC. The variable domain in full, with the rest retrieved from reference TRBV30 and TRBJ2-1, is SQTIHQWPATLVQPVGSPLSLECTVEGTSNPNLYWYRQAAGRGLQLLFYSVGIGQISSEVPQNLSASRPQDRQFILSSKKLLLSDSGFYLCAWSTGQAGDEQFFGPGTRLTVL.

V and J are TRBV2 and TRBJ1-2; 7 bases are a match to TRBD1. The CDR3 loop spans 16 amino acids. The junction had 13 bases not matched to a gene; V was cut back by 6 bases and J by 3 bases. CDR1 is SNHLY and CDR2 is FYNNEI in the germline V gene. The CDR3 nucleotides are TGTGCCAGCAGCCGAAGAGGACAGGAGGCGGACTATGGCTACACCTTC. As protein: CASSRRGQEADYGYTF.

This clone showed up just once. The rearrangement links TRBV28 to TRBJ2-7, with 7 bases that match TRBD1. Germline CDR1 MDHEN, CDR2 SYDVKM. CDR3 length equals 13 residues. Trimming at V came to 2 bases and at J to 5 bases, leaving 3 bases not matched to a gene. CDR3 nucleotide sequence: TGTGCCAGCAGTTTAGTACAGGGGAACGAGCAGTACTTC. It yields the protein CASSLVQGNEQYF.

The chain employs TRBV4-3 and TRBJ2-5; TRBD2 might be the D (6 bases). V lost 1 base, J lost 3 bases, and 6 bases lay in between. Germline CDR1 is LGHNA and CDR2 is YSLEER. CDR3 size: 13 residues. CDR3 in DNA: TGCGCCAGCAGCCAAGGCGGGGAAGAGACCCAGTACTTC. It is translated as CASSQGGEETQYF.

By share of the sample, this clone is medium-sized. The gene calls are TRBV7-2 and TRBJ1-2; D gene ambiguous. The CDR3 is made up of 14 amino acids. Germline V lookup: CDR1 SGHTA, CDR2 FQGNSA. V was clipped by 1 base and J by 2 bases, with 8 bases between them. CDR3 in amino acids: CASSLGALNYGYTF. In nucleotides, the CDR3 is TGTGCCAGCAGCTTAGGGGCTCTAAACTATGGCTACACCTTC.

This sequence joins TRBV7-8 and TRBJ1-5; D is perhaps TRBD1 (5 bases). There are 13 residues in the CDR3. Germline CDR1 and CDR2: SGHVS and FQNEAQ. V lost 5 bases and J lost 3, with 8 bases in between. CDR3 coding DNA: TGTGCCAGCAGCCCCGGGGCCAATCAGCCCCAGCATTTT. Translating it yields CASSPGANQPQHF.

The chain employs TRBV4-1 and TRBJ2-3; tentative D call: TRBD2 (7 bases). Per the germline V gene, CDR1 is MGHRA and CDR2 is YSYEKL. The CDR3 length is 19 residues. Deletions cut 0 bases from V and 4 bases from J, with 23 bases between. The CDR3: CASSQDWFQGGGQSDTQYF. The CDR3 DNA is TGCGCCAGCAGCCAAGATTGGTTCCAAGGGGGGGGGCAATCAGATACGCAGTATTTT.

The J gene is TRBJ2-1, the V gene TRBV10-3; 8 bases agree with TRBD2. CDR1 and CDR2 (germline): ENHRY, SYGVKD. V shed 11 bases, J shed 5 bases, and the junction held 11 bases outside the gene matches. This CDR3 region has 14 residues. CDR3 residues: CAPNRVAGNNEQFF. For the CDR3, the DNA is TGTGCCCCCAACAGGGTAGCGGGGAACAATGAGCAGTTCTTC.

The V and J genes are TRBV28 and TRBJ1-4, with a tentative D call TRBD1 (5 bases). Between the trimmed V and J ends, which lost 1 base and 0 bases, there was a span of 9 bases. CDR1 is MDHEN, CDR2 SYDVKM, per germline. CDR3 size: 16 residues. CDR3 sequence (DNA): TGTGCCAGCAGTTTATTAGGGGAGGCAACTAATGAAAAACTGTTTTTT. Protein sequence: CASSLLGEATNEKLFF.